The text below deals with one T cell receptor beta chain. The CDR3 sequence is 17 residues long. Germline CDR1 MDHEN, CDR2 SYDVKM. The V end lost 7 bases, the J end lost 3 bases, and 22 bases lay between the germline ends. The library protocol tagged individual cDNA molecules with unique molecular identifiers. TCRdb independently ran MiXCR on the 5' RACE reads; one entry per CDR3 protein. The sample comprises 45,000 to 55,000 distinct CDR3 sequences, around a tenth of which are singletons, and approximately 10% rests with the top ten. The record originates from a study of early T cells in non-severe SARS-CoV-2 infection.

The chain couples TRBV28 to TRBJ1-5, with TRBD1 as a possible D gene (5 bases). This sequence was found in an adult who was a healthcare worker with PCR-confirmed SARS-CoV-2 infection or an uninfected control (not recorded which). The sequenced sample consisted of whole blood. CDR3 in amino acids: CASTPLVYGATNQPQHF. The CDR3 DNA reads TGTGCCAGCACCCCTCTGGTATACGGGGCTACCAATCAGCCCCAGCATTTT.